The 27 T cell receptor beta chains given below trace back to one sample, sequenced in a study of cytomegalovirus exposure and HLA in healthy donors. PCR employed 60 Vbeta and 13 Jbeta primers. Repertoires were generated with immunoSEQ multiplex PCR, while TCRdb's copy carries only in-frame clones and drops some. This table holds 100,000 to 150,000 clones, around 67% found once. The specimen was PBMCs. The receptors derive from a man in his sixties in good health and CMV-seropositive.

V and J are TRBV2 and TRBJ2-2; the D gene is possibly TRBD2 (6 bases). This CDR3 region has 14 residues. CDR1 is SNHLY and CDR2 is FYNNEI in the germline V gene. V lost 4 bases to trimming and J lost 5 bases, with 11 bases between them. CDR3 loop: CASSGLGTTGELFF. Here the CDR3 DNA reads TGTGCCAGCAGTGGACTAGGTACGACCGGGGAGCTGTTTTTT.

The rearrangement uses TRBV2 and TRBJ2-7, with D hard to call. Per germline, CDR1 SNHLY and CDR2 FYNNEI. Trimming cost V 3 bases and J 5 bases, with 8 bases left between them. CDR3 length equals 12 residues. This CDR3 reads CASSEMGNEQYF. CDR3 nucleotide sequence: TGTGCCAGCAGTGAGATGGGCAACGAGCAGTACTTC.

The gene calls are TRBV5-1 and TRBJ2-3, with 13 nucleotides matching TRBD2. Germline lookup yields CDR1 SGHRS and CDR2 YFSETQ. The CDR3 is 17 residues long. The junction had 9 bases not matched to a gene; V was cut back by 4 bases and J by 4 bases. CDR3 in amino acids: CASSPQGGLAGSDTQYF. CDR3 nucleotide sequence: TGCGCCAGCAGCCCTCAGGGGGGACTAGCGGGATCAGATACGCAGTATTTT.

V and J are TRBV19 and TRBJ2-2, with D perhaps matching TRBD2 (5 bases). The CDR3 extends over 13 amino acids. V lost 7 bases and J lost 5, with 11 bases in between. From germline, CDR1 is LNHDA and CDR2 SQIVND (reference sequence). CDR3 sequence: CASKRELTGELFF. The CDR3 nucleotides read TGTGCCAGTAAGAGGGAGTTAACCGGGGAGCTGTTTTTT.

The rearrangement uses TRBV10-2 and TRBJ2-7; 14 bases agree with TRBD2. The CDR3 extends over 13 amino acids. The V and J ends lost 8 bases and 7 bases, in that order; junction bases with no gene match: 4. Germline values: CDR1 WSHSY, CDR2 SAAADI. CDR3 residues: CASGTSGGLEQYF. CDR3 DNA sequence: TGCGCCAGCGGGACTAGCGGGGGTCTGGAGCAGTACTTC.

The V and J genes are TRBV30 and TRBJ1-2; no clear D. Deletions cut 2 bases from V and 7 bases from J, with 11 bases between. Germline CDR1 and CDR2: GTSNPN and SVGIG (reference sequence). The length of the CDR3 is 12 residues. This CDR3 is CAWSLFQAGYTF. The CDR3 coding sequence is TGTGCCTGGAGTCTGTTTCAGGCTGGCTACACCTTC.

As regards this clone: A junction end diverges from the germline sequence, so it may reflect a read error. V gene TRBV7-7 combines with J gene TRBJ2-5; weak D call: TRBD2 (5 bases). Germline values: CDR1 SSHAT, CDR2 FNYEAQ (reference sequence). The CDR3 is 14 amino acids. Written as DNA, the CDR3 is TGTGCTAGCAGCCCCGCGGGCCGCGGAGAGACCCAGTACTTC. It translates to CASSPAGRGETQYF.

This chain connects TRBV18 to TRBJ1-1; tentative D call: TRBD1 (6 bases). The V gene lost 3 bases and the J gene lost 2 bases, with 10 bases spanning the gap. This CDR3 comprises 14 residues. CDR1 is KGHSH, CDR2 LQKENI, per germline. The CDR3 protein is CASSPGQYNTEAFF. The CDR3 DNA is TGTGCCAGCTCACCTGGACAGTACAACACTGAAGCTTTCTTT.

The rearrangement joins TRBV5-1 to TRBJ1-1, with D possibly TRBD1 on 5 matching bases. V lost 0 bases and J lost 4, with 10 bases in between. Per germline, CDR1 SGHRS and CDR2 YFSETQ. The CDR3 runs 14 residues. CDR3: CASSLGTRLTEAFF. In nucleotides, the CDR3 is TGCGCCAGCAGCTTGGGGACACGCCTCACTGAAGCTTTCTTT.

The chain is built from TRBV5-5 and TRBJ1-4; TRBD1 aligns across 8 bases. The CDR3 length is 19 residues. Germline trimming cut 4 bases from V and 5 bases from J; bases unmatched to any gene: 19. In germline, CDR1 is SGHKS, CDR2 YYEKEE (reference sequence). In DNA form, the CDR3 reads TGTGCCAGCAGCATGGCCCTCCGGGACAGGCGGGTGAGAAATGAAAAACTGTTTTTT. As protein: CASSMALRDRRVRNEKLFF. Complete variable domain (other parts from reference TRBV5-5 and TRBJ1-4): DAGVTQSPTHLIKTRGQQVTLRCSPISGHKSVSWYQQVLGQGPQFIFQYYEKEERGRGNFPDRFSARQFPNYSSELNVNALLLGDSALYLCASSMALRDRRVRNEKLFFGSGTQLSVL.

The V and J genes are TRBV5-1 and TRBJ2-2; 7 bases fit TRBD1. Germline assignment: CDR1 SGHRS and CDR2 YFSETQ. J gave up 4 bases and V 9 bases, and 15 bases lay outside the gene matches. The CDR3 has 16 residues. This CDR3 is CATSTRPGQSTGELFF. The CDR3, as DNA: TGCGCCACTTCCACCAGACCGGGACAGTCCACCGGGGAGCTGTTTTTT.

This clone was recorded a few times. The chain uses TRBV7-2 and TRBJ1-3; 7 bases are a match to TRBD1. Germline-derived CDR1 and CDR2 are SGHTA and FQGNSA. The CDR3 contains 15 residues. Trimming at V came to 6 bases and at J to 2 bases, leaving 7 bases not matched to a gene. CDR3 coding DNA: TGTGCCAGCAGTTTCGCCGGGACAGCTGGAAACACCATATATTTT. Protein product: CASSFAGTAGNTIYF.

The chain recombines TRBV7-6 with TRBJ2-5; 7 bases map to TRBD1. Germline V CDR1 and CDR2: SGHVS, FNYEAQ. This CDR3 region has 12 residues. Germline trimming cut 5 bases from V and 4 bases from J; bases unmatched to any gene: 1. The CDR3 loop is CASSRDRETQYF. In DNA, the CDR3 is TGTGCCAGCAGCAGGGACAGAGAGACCCAGTACTTC.

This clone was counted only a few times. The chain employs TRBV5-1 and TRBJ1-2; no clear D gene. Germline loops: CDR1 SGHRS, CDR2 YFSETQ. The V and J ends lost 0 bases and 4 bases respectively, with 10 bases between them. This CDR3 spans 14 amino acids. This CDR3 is CASSLGGSPYGYTF. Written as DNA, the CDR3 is TGCGCCAGCAGCTTGGGAGGCAGCCCCTATGGCTACACCTTC. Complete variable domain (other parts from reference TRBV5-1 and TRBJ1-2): KAGVTQTPRYLIKTRGQQVTLSCSPISGHRSVSWYQQTPGQGLQFLFEYFSETQRNKGNFPGRFSGRQFSNSRSEMNVSTLELGDSALYLCASSLGGSPYGYTFGSGTRLTVV.

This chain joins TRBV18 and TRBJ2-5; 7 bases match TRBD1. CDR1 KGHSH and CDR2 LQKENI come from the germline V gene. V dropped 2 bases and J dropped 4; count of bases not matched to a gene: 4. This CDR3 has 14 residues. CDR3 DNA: TGTGCCAGCTCACCAGAGGGGGCCGGAGAGACCCAGTACTTC. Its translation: CASSPEGAGETQYF.

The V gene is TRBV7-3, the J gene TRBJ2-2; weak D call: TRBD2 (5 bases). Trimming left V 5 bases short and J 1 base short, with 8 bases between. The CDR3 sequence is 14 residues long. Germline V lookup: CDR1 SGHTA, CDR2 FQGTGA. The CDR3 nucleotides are TGTGCCAGCAGCACGGGGATGAACACCGGGGAGCTGTTTTTT. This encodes CASSTGMNTGELFF.

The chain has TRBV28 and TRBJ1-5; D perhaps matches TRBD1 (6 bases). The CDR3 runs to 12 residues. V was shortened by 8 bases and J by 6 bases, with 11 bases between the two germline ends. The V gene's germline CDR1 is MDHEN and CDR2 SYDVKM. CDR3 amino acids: CASQQGSQPQHF. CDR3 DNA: TGTGCCAGCCAACAGGGAAGTCAGCCCCAGCATTTT.

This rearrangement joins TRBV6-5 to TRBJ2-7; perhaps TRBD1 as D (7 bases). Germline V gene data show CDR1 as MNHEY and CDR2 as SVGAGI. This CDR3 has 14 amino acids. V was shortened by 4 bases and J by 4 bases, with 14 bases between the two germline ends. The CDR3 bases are TGTGCCAGCAGTTTGACAGGGAGGACTTACGAGCAGTACTTC. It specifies CASSLTGRTYEQYF.

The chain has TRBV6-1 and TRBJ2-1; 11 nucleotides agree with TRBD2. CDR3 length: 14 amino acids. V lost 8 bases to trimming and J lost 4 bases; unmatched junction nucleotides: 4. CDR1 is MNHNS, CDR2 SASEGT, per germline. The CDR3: CASLLAGAYNEQFF. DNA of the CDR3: TGTGCCAGCTTACTAGCGGGGGCTTACAATGAGCAGTTCTTC.

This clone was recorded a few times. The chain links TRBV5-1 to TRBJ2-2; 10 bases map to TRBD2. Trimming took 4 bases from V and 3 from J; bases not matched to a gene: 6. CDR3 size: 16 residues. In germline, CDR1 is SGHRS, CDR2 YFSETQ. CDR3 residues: CASSTGLAVDTGELFF. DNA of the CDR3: TGCGCCAGCAGCACCGGACTAGCGGTTGACACCGGGGAGCTGTTTTTT.

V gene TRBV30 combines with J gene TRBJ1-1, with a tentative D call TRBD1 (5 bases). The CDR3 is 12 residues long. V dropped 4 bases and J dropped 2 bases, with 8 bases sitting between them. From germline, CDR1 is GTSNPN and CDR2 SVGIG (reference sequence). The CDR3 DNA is TGTGCCTGGACAGGGATTAACACTGAAGCTTTCTTT. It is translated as CAWTGINTEAFF.

CDR3 nucleotide sequence: TGTGCCTGGAGTGTTGGGGGGGGGCCCGGCGAGACCCAGTACTTC. Translation gives CAWSVGGGPGETQYF. The V and J genes are TRBV30 and TRBJ2-5, with D tentatively TRBD2 (7 bases). V was clipped by 0 bases and J by 5 bases, with 16 bases between them. The germline V gene has CDR1 GTSNPN and CDR2 SVGIG (reference sequence). This CDR3 comprises 15 residues.

CDR3 in DNA: TGTGCCAGCAGTGAGGACAGGGGGAATTTTTTTAGGGCAGATACGCAGTATTTT. It specifies CASSEDRGNFFRADTQYF. The chain is built from TRBV6-1 and TRBJ2-3, with TRBD1 matching 10 bases. V trimming: 3 bases; J trimming: 4 bases; junction bases outside the gene matches: 13. CDR1 is MNHNS, CDR2 SASEGT, per germline. The CDR3 runs 18 residues.

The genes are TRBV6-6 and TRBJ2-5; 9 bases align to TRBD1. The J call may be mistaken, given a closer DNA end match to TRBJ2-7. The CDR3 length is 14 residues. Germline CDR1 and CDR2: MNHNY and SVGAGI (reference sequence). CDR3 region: CASSTGGNSYEQYF. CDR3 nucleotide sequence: TGTGCCAGCAGTACAGGGGGCAACTCCTACGAGCAGTACTTC.

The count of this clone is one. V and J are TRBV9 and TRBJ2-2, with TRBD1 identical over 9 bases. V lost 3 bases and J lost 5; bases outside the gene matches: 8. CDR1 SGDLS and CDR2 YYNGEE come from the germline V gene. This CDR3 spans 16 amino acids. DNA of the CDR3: TGTGCCAGCAGCGATGAACAGGGGGCGCGAACCGGGGAGCTGTTTTTT. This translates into CASSDEQGARTGELFF.

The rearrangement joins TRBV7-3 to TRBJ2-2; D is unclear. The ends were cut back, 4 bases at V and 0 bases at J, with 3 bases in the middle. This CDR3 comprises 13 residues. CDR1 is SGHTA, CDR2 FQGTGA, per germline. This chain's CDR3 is CASSSSNTGELFF. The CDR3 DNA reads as TGTGCCAGCAGCTCATCGAACACCGGGGAGCTGTTTTTT.

The CDR3 is CASTAGELFF. CDR3 DNA sequence: TGTGCCAGCACGGCCGGGGAGCTGTTTTTT. The gene calls are TRBV2 and TRBJ2-2, with no clear D. V dropped 7 bases and J dropped 6 bases, with 3 bases sitting between them. Looked up from germline, CDR1 is SNHLY and CDR2 is FYNNEI. The CDR3 has 10 residues.